One sample yielded the 2 T cell receptor beta chains listed below, sequenced in a study of blood T cell repertoires in COVID-19. Produced via immunoSEQ multiplex PCR; TCRdb's table is partial and in-frame only. The sample holds under 55,000 clones, about nine tenths seen once. The sequencing input was peripheral blood. The receptor source for this set is a human donor in a cohort sampled during active COVID-19.

Of note for this clone: The junction does not match germline at one end; this may be a read error. V is TRBV7-2 and J is TRBJ2-1; D remains unclear. The CDR3 spans 15 residues. Germline CDR1 is SGHTA and CDR2 is FQGNSA. This chain's CDR3 is CASSPVGSAYNEQFF. CDR3 coding DNA: TGTGCCAGCAGCCCTGTCGGGTCGGCCTATAATGAGCAGTTCTTC.

In this sample, this clone turned up once. V usage is TRBV6-4 and J usage is TRBJ1-5; D possibly corresponds to TRBD1 (5 bases). This CDR3 has 13 residues. Germline CDR1 reads MRHNA; CDR2 reads SNTAGT. Trimming stripped 5 bases from V and 5 bases from J, with 10 bases between. The CDR3 loop is CASSRQRDQPQHF. CDR3 bases: TGTGCCAGCAGTAGACAGAGAGATCAGCCCCAGCATTTT.